These 2 T cell receptor beta chains were all obtained from the same sample, sequenced in a study of T cells in Graves' hyperthyroidism and ophthalmopathy. Researchers took RNA transcripts and amplified the TCR beta CDR3 regions from them. Primed by the HTBI set, a first-round RT-PCR was run on the TCR CDR3. A single record per CDR3 protein comes from TCRdb applying MiXCR to the multiplex PCR reads. Counted here are about 350,000 distinct CDR3 sequences, 13% to 15% occurring once; the ten biggest clones make up about 21%. What was sequenced was blood. These receptors were obtained from a woman aged 60-70 years with Graves' ophthalmopathy.

At least ten counts were recorded for this clonotype. The J gene is TRBJ1-1, the V gene TRBV7-9; D gene uncertain. Per germline, CDR1 SEHNR and CDR2 FQNEAQ (reference sequence). This CDR3 has 10 amino acids. V was pared by 4 bases and J by 8 bases, with 5 bases between. Here the CDR3 DNA reads TGTGCCAGCAGCTCCGGGGAAGCTTTCTTT. It codes for CASSSGEAFF.

This clonotype showed up just a few times. The rearrangement joins TRBV24-1 to TRBJ1-2, with D unresolved. V dropped 1 base and J dropped 1 base, with 6 bases sitting between them. The CDR3 runs to 14 residues. Germline V lookup: CDR1 KGHDR, CDR2 SFDVKD. The CDR3 reads CATSDLDRNYGYTF. CDR3 nucleotide sequence: TGTGCCACCAGTGATTTAGACCGTAACTATGGCTACACCTTC.